Described below is a single T cell receptor (beta chain) sequence and its context. This sample is drawn from a study of T cell responses to AZD1222 COVID-19 vaccine. Deletions cut 5 bases from V and 7 bases from J, with 11 bases between. The CDR3 totals 12 residues. Using immunoSEQ multiplex PCR, the repertoire was profiled, and TCRdb retains in-frame clones only, with some absent. In the table there are about 100,000 clones, approximately 83% of which are singletons. The receptor was isolated from an adult in good health. The rearrangement uses TRBV12-3 or TRBV12-4 and TRBJ1-2; a weak D match, TRBD1 (6 bases). Sequences were derived from peripheral blood, sampled on day 0 of AZD1222 vaccination. CDR3: CASSTRRGGYTF. For the CDR3, the DNA is TGTGCCAGCAGTACCCGCAGGGGTGGCTACACCTTC.